The present T cell receptor (beta chain) was sequenced within a study of blood T cell repertoires in COVID-19. Enrolled through a virtual design, the participants were between roughly 18 and 100 years of age and came from fewer than 30 US areas. Methods used by the authors: For nucleated cells, counts were estimated from reference gene primer amplification. TCRdb's copy holds only in-frame clones and misses some; the assay was immunoSEQ multiplex PCR. V and J calls and clone size are as listed in that table; D and trimming were resolved from the DNA. Of about 270,000 clones listed, roughly nine tenths are singletons. The TCR comes from a woman in her sixties who had recovered from COVID-19. Material: PBMCs or T cells enriched from blood (not recorded which).

The CDR3 sequence: CASRRRETSDDEQFF. The CDR3 DNA sequence: TGTGCCAGCCGAAGACGGGAGACTAGCGACGATGAGCAGTTCTTC. The chain is built from TRBV11-3 and TRBJ2-1, with 8 bases aligning to TRBD2. CDR3 length: 15 amino acids. The trim removed 8 bases at V and 8 bases at J, leaving 14 bases unmatched. The germline gives CDR1 SGHNT, CDR2 YENEEA.